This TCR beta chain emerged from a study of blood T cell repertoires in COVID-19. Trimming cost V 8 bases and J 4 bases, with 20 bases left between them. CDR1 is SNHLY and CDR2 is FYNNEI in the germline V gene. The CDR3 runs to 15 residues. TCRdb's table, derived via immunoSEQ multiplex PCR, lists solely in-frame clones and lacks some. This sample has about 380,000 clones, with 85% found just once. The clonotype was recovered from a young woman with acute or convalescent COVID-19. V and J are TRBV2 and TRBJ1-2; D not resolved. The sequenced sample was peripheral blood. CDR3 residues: CASFTSRGKGYGYTF. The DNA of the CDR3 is TGTGCCAGCTTTACCTCGCGGGGTAAGGGCTATGGCTACACCTTC.